A selection of T cell receptor beta chains follows, all from one sample in a study of T cell responses to AZD1222 COVID-19 vaccine. Produced via immunoSEQ multiplex PCR; TCRdb's table is partial and in-frame only. The table includes 90,000 to 120,000 clones, roughly 86% detected once. Sequenced here: peripheral blood, sampled on day 0 of AZD1222 vaccination. These receptors originate from an adult in good health. The CDR3 runs from the conserved cysteine through the conserved F or W. The D gene is left open where the match is weak. Size is omitted from some rows. Given values are once, few, many or a class for expanded clones.

>16|NA|TRBD1|TRBJ1-3|TRBV5-1
CASSLAGQVSGNTIYF
TGCGCCAGCAGCTTGGCAGGACAGGTCTCTGGAAACACCATATATTTT
>17|NA|TRBD2|TRBJ2-3|TRBV3-1/TRBV3-2
CASSQDLPGLAADTQYF
TGTGCCAGCAGCCAAGATCTCCCGGGACTAGCTGCAGATACGCAGTATTTT
>16|NA|NA|TRBJ1-2|TRBV5-4
CASSPPGGVAVYGYTF
TGTGCCAGCAGCCCCCCGGGAGGGGTAGCCGTCTATGGCTACACCTTC
>13|NA|NA|TRBJ1-6|TRBV6-5
CASRVTANSPLHF
TGTGCCAGCAGAGTGACAGCTAATTCACCCCTCCACTTT
>16|few|NA|TRBJ1-1|TRBV5-4
CASQTSSRQAPWRAFF
TGTGCCAGCCAAACCTCCTCCCGGCAGGCCCCCTGGAGAGCTTTCTTT
>17|NA|TRBD2|TRBJ2-2|TRBV5-1
CASTPSTGGANTGELFF
TGCGCCAGCACCCCCTCCACCGGGGGGGCGAACACCGGGGAGCTGTTTTTT
>15|NA|NA|TRBJ1-2|TRBV19
CASAPLQTHNYGYTF
TGTGCCAGTGCCCCCCTCCAGACACATAACTATGGCTACACCTTC
>15|NA|NA|TRBJ1-1|TRBV19
CASRGDGHLDTEAFF
TGTGCCAGTCGTGGGGACGGACACTTAGACACTGAAGCTTTCTTT
>16|once|TRBD1|TRBJ1-2|TRBV7-9
CASSPKKGQGALWPPF
TGTGCCAGCAGCCCCAAAAAGGGACAGGGGGCGCTCTGGCCCCCCTTC
>19|NA|TRBD2|TRBJ2-3|TRBV10-3
CAISERRGGPLSGTDTQYF
TGTGCCATCAGTGAAAGGCGGGGGGGCCCACTCTCTGGCACAGATACGCAGTATTTT
>16|NA|TRBD2|TRBJ2-7|TRBV10-3
CAINNQLAGGMYEQYF
TGTGCCATCAACAATCAGCTAGCGGGGGGCATGTACGAGCAGTACTTC
>15|NA|NA|TRBJ2-2|TRBV7-9
CASSLAGANTGELFF
TGTGCCAGCAGCTTGGCAGGAGCGAACACCGGGGAGCTGTTTTTT
>15|NA|TRBD2|TRBJ2-1|TRBV7-3
CASSSIAGANNEQFF
TGTGCCAGCAGCTCCATAGCGGGGGCCAACAATGAGCAGTTCTTC
>16|NA|TRBD2|TRBJ2-3|TRBV9
CASTSTSGGPKDTQYF
TGTGCCAGCACCTCGACTAGCGGGGGGCCAAAAGATACGCAGTATTTT
>17|few|TRBD2|TRBJ2-7|TRBV5-1
CASSLAERTSNFYEQYF
TGCGCCAGCAGCTTGGCCGAACGGACTAGTAATTTCTACGAGCAGTACTTC
>16|NA|TRBD2|TRBJ2-5|TRBV6-1
CASSGSAGKWLETQYF
TGTGCCAGCAGTGGTTCAGCGGGGAAGTGGTTGGAGACCCAGTACTTC
>14|NA|NA|TRBJ1-2|TRBV5-1
CASSLGRMDYGYTF
TGCGCCAGCAGCTTGGGCAGGATGGACTATGGCTACACCTTC
>14|NA|NA|TRBJ1-1|TRBV30
CAWMRRAGNTEAFF
TGTGCCTGGATGCGCCGGGCCGGGAACACTGAAGCTTTCTTT
>17|NA|TRBD2|TRBJ2-6|TRBV4-2
CASSHPGGGSGANVLTF
TGTGCCAGCAGCCATCCGGGAGGGGGATCTGGGGCCAACGTCCTGACTTTC
>14|once|NA|TRBJ1-2|TRBV19
CASAGEGEDYGYTF
TGTGCCAGTGCCGGTGAGGGGGAGGACTATGGCTACACCTTC
>14|once|NA|TRBJ1-2|TRBV7-2
CASSLGQGNYGYTF
TGTGCCAGCAGCTTAGGCCAGGGGAACTATGGCTACACCTTC
>14|NA|NA|TRBJ2-3|TRBV6-5
CASSYSLFLDTQYF
TGTGCCAGCAGTTACTCGTTGTTTTTGGATACGCAGTATTTT
>15|few|TRBD1|TRBJ2-7|TRBV6-5
CASRVQTGVIYEQYF
TGTGCCAGCAGGGTCCAGACAGGGGTCATCTACGAGCAGTACTTC
>14|NA|NA|TRBJ1-1|TRBV11-3
CASSPQTMNTEAFF
TGTGCCAGCAGCCCCCAGACGATGAACACTGAAGCTTTCTTT
>15|NA|NA|TRBJ1-2|TRBV19
CASSTGGWSNYGYTF
TGTGCCAGTAGTACGGGGGGTTGGTCTAACTATGGCTACACCTTC
>11|NA|NA|TRBJ2-5|TRBV5-6
CASSLEETQYF
TGTGCCAGCAGCTTAGAAGAGACCCAGTACTTC
>17|NA|NA|TRBJ2-6|TRBV7-6
CASSTRRTDSGANVLTF
TGTGCCAGCAGCACCCGTCGGACAGACTCTGGGGCCAACGTCCTGACTTTC
>18|NA|NA|TRBJ1-2|TRBV5-4
CASSVQGLSWGDNYGYTF
TGTGCCAGCAGCGTACAGGGACTCAGTTGGGGAGATAACTATGGCTACACCTTC
>15|NA|TRBD1|TRBJ2-1|TRBV18
CASSSGQSIYNEQFF
TGTGCCAGCTCCTCGGGACAGAGCATTTACAATGAGCAGTTCTTC
>16|NA|TRBD1|TRBJ2-7|TRBV18
CASSPRRDRTTYEQYF
TGTGCCAGCTCACCCCGCCGGGACAGGACGACCTACGAGCAGTACTTC